This TCR beta chain was retrieved from a study of blood T cells in healthy people across ages. Each sample had at least 6 million PBMCs isolated. Total RNA extraction produced at least 5.5 micrograms (per sample) for the study. At least ten counts were recorded for this clonotype. A sample-barcoded 5' primer and a J-beta primer mix were used in a second PCR of roughly 7 to 12 cycles. The template-switch adaptor, which had 12 random nucleotides, put a tag on each cDNA molecule. TCRdb reanalysed the 5' RACE reads using MiXCR and keeps one entry per CDR3 protein. The sample carries 650,000 to 1,000,000 distinct CDR3 sequences, 35% to 50% recorded once. This CDR3 contains 15 residues. V gave up 1 base and J gave up 9 bases; unmatched junction bases: 11.

This receptor was obtained from a man older than 75 in good health. Sequencing input: blood. The V gene is TRBV12-3 or TRBV12-4, the J gene TRBJ2-5; 7 nucleotides line up with TRBD2. In nucleotides, the CDR3 is TGTGCCAGCAGTTTAGGTCTAGCGGACCTCGCGGCCCAGTACTTC. This encodes CASSLGLADLAAQYF.